Listed below are T cell receptor beta chains from one sample, sequenced in a study of metastatic and nonmetastatic thyroid tumors. From the PCR reads, TCRdb re-called clones with MiXCR. The sample records some 93,000 clones, more than 9.5% being singletons. The sequencing input was blood. These receptor sequences come from a female donor with papillary thyroid cancer or a benign thyroid nodule (not recorded which). Some clones in this sample may be carry-over from other donors' samples. Each CDR3 is given with its conserved first and last residue. A D gene is named only where the DNA matches it firmly. Clone sizes are given selectively: once, few, many, or a class where the clone is expanded.

d_call: TRBD1
clone_size: many
j_call: TRBJ2-7
v_call: TRBV6-5
cdr3_length: 16
cdr3_aa: CASSYSRGLVGYEQYF
cdr3_nt: TGTGCCAGCAGTTACTCCAGGGGGCTAGTTGGGTACGAGCAGTACTTC

d_call: TRBD1
clone_size: many
j_call: TRBJ2-7
v_call: TRBV20-1
cdr3_length: 15
cdr3_aa: CSARPPGQAKYEQYF
cdr3_nt: TGCAGTGCTAGACCTCCGGGACAGGCGAAATACGAGCAATACTTC

d_call: NA
clone_size: many
j_call: TRBJ1-4
v_call: TRBV5-6
cdr3_length: 14
cdr3_aa: CASSLTSPNEKLFF
cdr3_nt: TGTGCCAGCAGCTTGACGAGCCCCAATGAAAAACTGTTTTTT

d_call: NA
clone_size: NA
j_call: TRBJ2-7
v_call: TRBV13
cdr3_length: 12
cdr3_aa: CASSQKKHEQYF
cdr3_nt: TGTGCCAGCAGCCAGAAAAAACACGAGCAGTACTTC

d_call: NA
clone_size: NA
j_call: TRBJ1-5
v_call: TRBV20-1
cdr3_length: 14
cdr3_aa: CSAREGAGNQPQHF
cdr3_nt: TGCAGTGCTAGAGAAGGGGCCGGTAATCAGCCCCAGCATTTT

d_call: TRBD2
clone_size: many
j_call: TRBJ2-1
v_call: TRBV10-3
cdr3_length: 20
cdr3_aa: CAISESELAGAGVRSGEQFF
cdr3_nt: TGTGCCATCAGTGAGTCAGAGCTAGCGGGAGCGGGAGTTCGGTCTGGTGAGCAGTTCTTC

d_call: NA
clone_size: many
j_call: TRBJ2-5
v_call: TRBV29-1
cdr3_length: 12
cdr3_aa: CSVLQPGETQYF
cdr3_nt: TGCAGCGTTCTCCAGCCTGGCGAGACCCAGTACTTC

d_call: NA
clone_size: many
j_call: TRBJ1-1
v_call: TRBV9
cdr3_length: 14
cdr3_aa: CASSETARDTEAFF
cdr3_nt: TGTGCCAGCAGCGAGACAGCTCGGGACACTGAAGCTTTCTTT

d_call: TRBD1
clone_size: many
j_call: TRBJ1-1
v_call: TRBV7-8
cdr3_length: 15
cdr3_aa: CASSPQQGAGTEAFF
cdr3_nt: TGTGCCAGCAGCCCTCAACAGGGGGCAGGGACTGAAGCTTTCTTT

d_call: NA
clone_size: many
j_call: TRBJ2-5
v_call: TRBV4-2
cdr3_length: 16
cdr3_aa: CASSPRGRQIQETQYF
cdr3_nt: TGTGCCAGCAGTCCGAGAGGGCGACAGATCCAAGAGACCCAGTACTTC

d_call: TRBD1
clone_size: many
j_call: TRBJ2-7
v_call: TRBV11-2
cdr3_length: 16
cdr3_aa: CASKDDRVGESYEQYF
cdr3_nt: TGTGCCAGCAAAGACGACAGGGTCGGGGAAAGCTACGAGCAGTACTTC

d_call: NA
clone_size: many
j_call: TRBJ2-7
v_call: TRBV20-1
cdr3_length: 13
cdr3_aa: CSAARDRSYEQYF
cdr3_nt: TGCAGTGCTGCACGGGACCGATCCTACGAGCAGTACTTC

d_call: TRBD1
clone_size: many
j_call: TRBJ2-7
v_call: TRBV5-1
cdr3_length: 15
cdr3_aa: CASSLATGGNNEQYF
cdr3_nt: TGCGCCAGCAGCTTGGCGACAGGGGGAAATAACGAGCAGTACTTC

d_call: NA
clone_size: NA
j_call: TRBJ2-2
v_call: TRBV15
cdr3_length: 15
cdr3_aa: CPTSIVAGLGGELFF
cdr3_nt: TGTCCCACCAGCATAGTAGCCGGGCTTGGCGGGGAGCTGTTTTTT

d_call: TRBD2
clone_size: many
j_call: TRBJ2-5
v_call: TRBV7-9
cdr3_length: 14
cdr3_aa: CASSFVAGAETQYF
cdr3_nt: TGTGCCAGCAGCTTCGTAGCGGGAGCAGAGACCCAGTACTTC

d_call: NA
clone_size: many
j_call: TRBJ1-1
v_call: TRBV11-2
cdr3_length: 14
cdr3_aa: CASSLDDGYTEAFF
cdr3_nt: TGTGCCAGCAGCTTAGATGACGGGTACACTGAAGCTTTCTTT

d_call: NA
clone_size: many
j_call: TRBJ1-5
v_call: TRBV10-3
cdr3_length: 14
cdr3_aa: CAISEFRENQPQHF
cdr3_nt: TGTGCCATCAGTGAATTTAGGGAGAATCAGCCCCAGCATTTT

d_call: NA
clone_size: NA
j_call: TRBJ2-2
v_call: TRBV11-3
cdr3_length: 15
cdr3_aa: CASSPAGTWRGELFF
cdr3_nt: TGTGCCAGCAGCCCTGCCGGGACTTGGCGAGGGGAGCTGTTTTTT

d_call: NA
clone_size: NA
j_call: TRBJ2-7
v_call: TRBV11-2
cdr3_length: 12
cdr3_aa: CASSLTSNEQYF
cdr3_nt: TGTGCCAGCAGTTTAACTTCCAACGAGCAGTACTTC

d_call: NA
clone_size: many
j_call: TRBJ1-4
v_call: TRBV14
cdr3_length: 12
cdr3_aa: CASSNRGEKLFF
cdr3_nt: TGTGCCAGCAGCAATCGGGGGGAAAAACTGTTTTTT

d_call: TRBD2
clone_size: many
j_call: TRBJ2-7
v_call: TRBV11-1
cdr3_length: 19
cdr3_aa: CASSSGMPVGSGISNEQYF
cdr3_nt: TGTGCCAGCAGCTCAGGAATGCCGGTTGGTAGCGGGATATCCAACGAGCAGTACTTC

d_call: NA
clone_size: many
j_call: TRBJ2-3
v_call: TRBV6-1
cdr3_length: 13
cdr3_aa: CASKPPSTDTQYF
cdr3_nt: TGTGCCAGCAAGCCACCGAGCACAGATACGCAGTATTTT

d_call: NA
clone_size: many
j_call: TRBJ1-4
v_call: TRBV7-2
cdr3_length: 16
cdr3_aa: CASSSRGGAENEKLFF
cdr3_nt: TGTGCCAGCAGCTCTCGGGGGGGTGCGGAAAATGAAAAACTGTTTTTT

d_call: TRBD2
clone_size: many
j_call: TRBJ2-1
v_call: TRBV7-6
cdr3_length: 15
cdr3_aa: CASSLGVAGEGEQFF
cdr3_nt: TGTGCCAGCAGCTTGGGAGTAGCGGGAGAAGGAGAGCAGTTCTTC

d_call: NA
clone_size: many
j_call: TRBJ2-1
v_call: TRBV20-1
cdr3_length: 16
cdr3_aa: CSARGGWSGGTNEQFF
cdr3_nt: TGCAGTGCTAGAGGCGGGTGGAGCGGAGGGACCAATGAGCAGTTCTTC

d_call: TRBD1
clone_size: many
j_call: TRBJ1-2
v_call: TRBV10-3
cdr3_length: 13
cdr3_aa: CAIQGQGLYGYTF
cdr3_nt: TGTGCCATTCAGGGACAGGGTCTCTATGGCTACACCTTC

d_call: NA
clone_size: many
j_call: TRBJ2-3
v_call: TRBV7-7
cdr3_length: 13
cdr3_aa: CASSLILTDTQYF
cdr3_nt: TGTGCTAGCAGCTTAATACTCACAGATACGCAGTATTTT

d_call: TRBD1
clone_size: NA
j_call: TRBJ2-2
v_call: TRBV5-1
cdr3_length: 17
cdr3_aa: CASSLMPLTGDAGELFF
cdr3_nt: TGCGCCAGCAGCCTTATGCCCCTCACAGGGGACGCCGGGGAGCTGTTTTTT

d_call: NA
clone_size: NA
j_call: TRBJ1-3
v_call: TRBV30
cdr3_length: 15
cdr3_aa: CAWSPRDFTGNTIYF
cdr3_nt: TGTGCCTGGAGCCCACGGGACTTCACTGGAAACACCATATATTTT

d_call: NA
clone_size: many
j_call: TRBJ2-3
v_call: TRBV6-6
cdr3_length: 15
cdr3_aa: CASSYSLGSTDTQYF
cdr3_nt: TGTGCCAGCAGTTACTCGCTAGGGAGCACAGATACGCAGTATTTT

d_call: TRBD1
clone_size: many
j_call: TRBJ1-3
v_call: TRBV12-3/TRBV12-4
cdr3_length: 18
cdr3_aa: CASSPRMTGTYSGNTIYF
cdr3_nt: TGTGCCAGCAGCCCCCGAATGACAGGGACATACTCTGGAAACACCATATATTTT

d_call: NA
clone_size: many
j_call: TRBJ2-2
v_call: TRBV6-5
cdr3_length: 17
cdr3_aa: CASSYSRPQTNTGELFF
cdr3_nt: TGTGCCAGCAGTTACTCTAGGCCGCAGACGAACACCGGGGAGCTGTTTTTT

d_call: NA
clone_size: many
j_call: TRBJ1-3
v_call: TRBV11-1
cdr3_length: 16
cdr3_aa: CASSPKELRSGNTIYF
cdr3_nt: TGTGCCAGCAGCCCGAAAGAACTGCGCTCTGGAAACACCATATATTTT

d_call: NA
clone_size: many
j_call: TRBJ1-1
v_call: TRBV27
cdr3_length: 14
cdr3_aa: CASSLRVGLTEAFF
cdr3_nt: TGTGCCAGCAGTTTAAGGGTAGGGCTCACTGAAGCTTTCTTT

d_call: NA
clone_size: many
j_call: TRBJ1-5
v_call: TRBV18
cdr3_length: 15
cdr3_aa: CASSPSTVSNQPQHF
cdr3_nt: TGTGCCAGCTCACCGAGTACTGTAAGCAATCAGCCCCAGCATTTT

d_call: TRBD2
clone_size: many
j_call: TRBJ2-7
v_call: TRBV5-1
cdr3_length: 14
cdr3_aa: CASSFLSGAYEQYF
cdr3_nt: TGCGCCAGCAGCTTCCTTAGCGGGGCCTACGAGCAGTACTTC

d_call: TRBD1
clone_size: many
j_call: TRBJ1-1
v_call: TRBV4-3
cdr3_length: 16
cdr3_aa: CASSRDRGGPNTEAFF
cdr3_nt: TGCGCCAGCAGCCGGGACAGGGGGGGACCGAACACTGAAGCTTTCTTT

d_call: NA
clone_size: many
j_call: TRBJ2-5
v_call: TRBV5-1
cdr3_length: 15
cdr3_aa: CASSLNSETGLTQYF
cdr3_nt: TGCGCCAGCAGCTTGAATTCGGAGACAGGTCTAACCCAGTACTTC

d_call: NA
clone_size: few
j_call: TRBJ2-7
v_call: TRBV2
cdr3_length: 15
cdr3_aa: CASSETTSLVGEKYF
cdr3_nt: TGTGCCAGCAGTGAGACTACGTCTTTGGTGGGGGAGAAGTACTTC

d_call: TRBD2
clone_size: NA
j_call: TRBJ2-1
v_call: TRBV20-1
cdr3_length: 13
cdr3_aa: CSARPSGYNEQFF
cdr3_nt: TGCAGTGCTAGACCTAGCGGGTACAATGAGCAGTTCTTC

d_call: TRBD1
clone_size: many
j_call: TRBJ1-4
v_call: TRBV6-5
cdr3_length: 14
cdr3_aa: CASSYSGTGEKLFF
cdr3_nt: TGTGCCAGCAGTTACTCCGGGACAGGGGAAAAACTGTTTTTT

d_call: TRBD1
clone_size: once
j_call: TRBJ2-7
v_call: TRBV9
cdr3_length: 14
cdr3_aa: CASSVGTEAHEQYF
cdr3_nt: TGTGCCAGCAGCGTCGGGACAGAGGCCCACGAGCAGTACTTC

d_call: TRBD2
clone_size: many
j_call: TRBJ2-2
v_call: TRBV9
cdr3_length: 17
cdr3_aa: CASSPRRLAGETGELFF
cdr3_nt: TGTGCCAGCAGCCCCCGAAGACTAGCGGGAGAGACCGGGGAGCTGTTTTTT

d_call: TRBD2
clone_size: many
j_call: TRBJ2-7
v_call: TRBV5-1
cdr3_length: 14
cdr3_aa: CASSLGAGNAEQYF
cdr3_nt: TGCGCCAGCAGCTTGGGAGCGGGAAACGCCGAGCAGTACTTC

d_call: NA
clone_size: many
j_call: TRBJ2-1
v_call: TRBV20-1
cdr3_length: 15
cdr3_aa: CSARKRQSSYNEQFF
cdr3_nt: TGCAGTGCTAGAAAGCGGCAGAGCTCCTACAATGAGCAGTTCTTC

d_call: NA
clone_size: many
j_call: TRBJ1-1
v_call: TRBV6-6
cdr3_length: 19
cdr3_aa: CASSSSPGVRSGNDTEAFF
cdr3_nt: TGTGCCAGCAGTTCCTCCCCTGGAGTGCGGTCGGGCAATGACACTGAAGCTTTCTTT

d_call: NA
clone_size: many
j_call: TRBJ2-1
v_call: TRBV20-1
cdr3_length: 13
cdr3_aa: CSARVDRYNEQFF
cdr3_nt: TGCAGTGCTAGAGTGGACAGATACAATGAGCAGTTCTTC